These 12 T cell receptor beta chains share one sample of origin, sequenced in a study of blood T cell repertoires in COVID-19. Generated by immunoSEQ multiplex PCR, the TCRdb table keeps only in-frame clones and is missing some. There are 90,000 to 100,000 clones in the sample; 70% to 90% occur only once, and roughly 2.5% lies in the top ten. Sequencing was performed on peripheral blood. The receptors here all came from a man aged 50 to 59 with COVID-19, enrolled during active disease.

The chain carries TRBV9 and TRBJ2-7; 9 nucleotides align to TRBD1. The CDR3 has 17 amino acids. After removal of 3 bases from V and 2 bases from J, the junction contained 12 bases not matched to a gene. The germline gives CDR1 SGDLS, CDR2 YYNGEE. The CDR3 reads CASSGGDRDTVPYEQYF. The CDR3 region has the DNA TGTGCCAGCAGCGGGGGGGACAGGGACACTGTACCCTACGAGCAGTACTTC.

The rearrangement links TRBV19 to TRBJ1-2; 9 bases align to TRBD1. V dropped 6 bases and J dropped 7; count of bases not matched to a gene: 6. Germline values: CDR1 LNHDA, CDR2 SQIVND (reference sequence). The CDR3 is made up of 13 amino acids. The CDR3 here is CASRDRGVGGYTF. In nucleotides, the CDR3 is TGTGCCAGTAGGGACAGGGGAGTAGGTGGCTACACCTTC.

This chain uses TRBV7-2 with TRBJ1-2; TRBD1 aligns across 7 bases. The CDR3 spans 16 residues. V shed 0 bases and J 3 bases; nucleotides not matched to a gene: 7. Germline assignment: CDR1 SGHTA and CDR2 FQGNSA. CDR3 region: CASSLAVRQGDYGYTF. The CDR3 coding sequence is TGTGCCAGCAGCTTAGCAGTTCGGCAGGGGGACTATGGCTACACCTTC.

This chain joins TRBV30 and TRBJ1-5; D uncertain. The CDR3 runs 15 residues. Germline V lookup: CDR1 GTSNPN, CDR2 SVGIG (reference sequence). Trimming cost V 1 base and J 9 bases, with 19 bases left between them. CDR3 bases: TGTGCCTGGAGTGACCCCGGACGGGGAATTTGGCCCCAGCATTTT. It is translated as CAWSDPGRGIWPQHF.

This clone occurred once. The chain carries TRBV2 and TRBJ2-7, with D perhaps matching TRBD2 (5 bases). CDR1 is SNHLY, CDR2 FYNNEI, per germline. The CDR3 consists of 12 residues. Deletions cut 6 bases from V and 5 bases from J, with 11 bases between. The CDR3 bases are TGTGCCAGCAGCGGAACTAGGCACGAGCAGTACTTC. It is translated as CASSGTRHEQYF.

The chain has TRBV18 and TRBJ1-2, with a weak D call TRBD1 (6 bases). Germline assignment: CDR1 KGHSH and CDR2 LQKENI. This CDR3 is 14 amino acids long. Trimming stripped 2 bases from V and 6 bases from J, with 13 bases between. The CDR3 bases are TGTGCCAGCTCACCAAGCCAGGGGAGACATGGCTACACCTTC. Translated: CASSPSQGRHGYTF.

The chain joins TRBV5-8 to TRBJ2-5, with TRBD1 matching over 9 bases. The ends lost 4 bases at V and 5 bases at J; junction bases unmatched: 6. CDR1 is SGHTS, CDR2 YDEGEE, per germline. The length of the CDR3 is 14 residues. CDR3 amino acids: CASSGGQGRETQYF. The CDR3 DNA follows: TGTGCCAGCAGCGGAGGACAGGGGCGGGAGACCCAGTACTTC.

The V and J genes are TRBV6-5 and TRBJ2-7; 9 nucleotides match TRBD1. Germline V gene sequence: CDR1 MNHEY, CDR2 SVGAGI. V lost 11 bases to trimming and J lost 4 bases; unmatched junction nucleotides: 12. This CDR3 region has 14 residues. The CDR3 region is CAGEPGQGGYEQYF. The DNA of the CDR3 is TGTGCCGGGGAACCGGGACAGGGTGGATACGAGCAGTACTTC.

This chain links TRBV18 with TRBJ1-2, with 7 nucleotides matching TRBD1. The germline V gene has CDR1 KGHSH and CDR2 LQKENI. The V and J ends lost 0 bases and 6 bases, in that order; junction bases with no gene match: 7. The CDR3 has 15 amino acids. The CDR3 loop reads CASSPPRTGLNGYTF. The CDR3, as DNA: TGTGCCAGCTCACCACCCAGGACAGGACTGAATGGCTACACCTTC.

The chain joins TRBV24-1 to TRBJ1-1, with TRBD1 matching over 7 bases. V lost 5 bases to trimming and J lost 5 bases; unmatched junction nucleotides: 4. This CDR3 region has 13 residues. Germline-derived CDR1 and CDR2 are KGHDR and SFDVKD. In DNA, the CDR3 is TGTGCCACCAGTGGAGGGGGCGAGACTGAAGCTTTCTTT. Translated, it gives CATSGGGETEAFF.

V gene TRBV11-2 combines with J gene TRBJ2-7, with 7 bases fitting TRBD2. V dropped 2 bases and J dropped 1; count of bases not matched to a gene: 2. Germline-derived CDR1 and CDR2 are SGHAT and FQNNGV. The length of the CDR3 is 14 residues. The CDR3 region is CASSLRGGSYEQYF. DNA of the CDR3: TGTGCCAGCAGCTTAAGGGGAGGGTCCTACGAGCAGTACTTC.

In this sample, this clone turned up once. The CDR3 is CAISDRTGGVETQYF. The CDR3 DNA follows: TGTGCCATCAGTGACCGGACAGGGGGAGTGGAGACCCAGTACTTC. The V gene is TRBV10-3, the J gene TRBJ2-5; 10 positions agree with TRBD1. Germline CDR1 reads ENHRY; CDR2 reads SYGVKD. The CDR3 covers 15 residues. Germline trimming cut 3 bases from V and 5 bases from J; bases unmatched to any gene: 6.